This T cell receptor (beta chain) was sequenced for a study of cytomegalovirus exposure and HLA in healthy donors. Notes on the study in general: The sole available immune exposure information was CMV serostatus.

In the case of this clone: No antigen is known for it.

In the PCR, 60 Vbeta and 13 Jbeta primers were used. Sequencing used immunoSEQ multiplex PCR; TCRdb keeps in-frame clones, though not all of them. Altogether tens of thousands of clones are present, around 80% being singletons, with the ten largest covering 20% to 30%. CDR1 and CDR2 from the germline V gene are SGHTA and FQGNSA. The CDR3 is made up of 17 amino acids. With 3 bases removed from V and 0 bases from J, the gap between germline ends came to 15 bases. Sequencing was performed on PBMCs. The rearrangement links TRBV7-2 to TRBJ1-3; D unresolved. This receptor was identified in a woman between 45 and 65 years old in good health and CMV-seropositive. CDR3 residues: CASSFQPRPGSGNTIYF. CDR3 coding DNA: TGTGCCAGCAGCTTTCAACCCAGACCGGGCTCTGGAAACACCATATATTTT.